One T cell receptor (beta chain) is described in this entry. The data stem from a study of blood T cell repertoires in COVID-19. Germline lookup yields CDR1 MNHEY and CDR2 SVGAGI. The CDR3 sequence is 14 residues long. V lost 5 bases and J 6 bases, leaving 13 bases between the germline ends. TCRdb's copy holds only in-frame clones and misses some; the assay was immunoSEQ multiplex PCR. The data contain under 55,000 clones, roughly 87% of them singletons. The chain recombines TRBV6-5 with TRBJ2-2, with a possible D match to TRBD2 (5 bases). This clonotype originated in a human donor in a cohort sampled during active COVID-19. The sequenced material came from peripheral blood. The CDR3 coding sequence is TGTGCCAGCAGTCGGAATCTAGCCGCCGGGGAGCTGTTTTTT. Its translation is CASSRNLAAGELFF.